The rows below give T cell receptor beta chains drawn from one sample of a study of blood T cell repertoires in COVID-19. Method: immunoSEQ multiplex PCR; TCRdb's copy keeps in-frame clones and lacks some. The table lists some 270,000 clones, roughly 88% of them singletons. What was sequenced was PBMCs or T cells enriched from blood (not recorded which). All receptors come from a woman in her thirties who had recovered from COVID-19. Each CDR3 is given with its conserved first and last residue. A D gene is named only where the DNA matches it firmly.

TRBJ1-1,TRBD1,TRBV19,TGTGCCAGTAGTATAGGGTCGACAGGGCGAACTGAAGCTTTCTTT,CASSIGSTGRTEAFF
TRBJ1-2,TRBD1,TRBV7-2,TGTGCCAGCAGCTTGAGGACAGGCCAAAGGCACTATGGCTACACCTTC,CASSLRTGQRHYGYTF
TRBJ2-5,-,TRBV5-1,TGCGCCAGCAGGGTTAATGGGGCTCAAGAGACCCAGTACTTC,CASRVNGAQETQYF
TRBJ1-1,-,TRBV11-3,TGTGCCAGCAGCCTCCGAGGGGGATGGACTGAAGCTTTCTTT,CASSLRGGWTEAFF
TRBJ1-1,-,TRBV11-2,TGTGCCAGCACCCCATACCCTAGGGGGAACACTGAAGCTTTCTTT,CASTPYPRGNTEAFF
TRBJ1-1,TRBD1,TRBV2,TGTGCCAGCAAGAGGGGGCAGAATGAAGCTTTCTTT,CASKRGQNEAFF
TRBJ2-2,-,TRBV3-1/TRBV3-2,TGTGCCAGCAGCCGATCGGGGAGGAACACCGGGGAGCTGTTTTTT,CASSRSGRNTGELFF
TRBJ1-1,-,TRBV6-1,TGTGCCAGCAGTGAAGCTGCGGGGAACACTGAAGCTTTCTTT,CASSEAAGNTEAFF
TRBJ2-6,TRBD1,TRBV5-1,TGCGCCAGCAGCCAGACAGGGGCTGGGGCCAACGTCCTGACTTTC,CASSQTGAGANVLTF
TRBJ1-2,TRBD1,TRBV30,TGTGCCTGGAGTGAAGGACAGGGAAATGGCTACACCTTC,CAWSEGQGNGYTF
TRBJ2-3,-,TRBV4-1,TGCGCCAGCAGCCAAGATCCCATTGAGGCGGGGACGAGCACAGATACGCAGTATTTT,CASSQDPIEAGTSTDTQYF